The clone carrying this TCR beta chain was observed a few times. 5'RACE template switching produced TCR cDNA carrying a universal primer site and UMIs. TCRdb redid the calling of the 5' RACE reads with MiXCR, one entry per CDR3 protein. Among hundreds of thousands of distinct CDR3 sequences listed, approximately 13% were seen once. This entry belongs to a study of T cells after yellow fever vaccination. There are 16 residues in the CDR3. CDR1 is MNHEY and CDR2 is SVGAGI in the germline V gene. Trimming left V 0 bases short and J 1 base short, with 10 bases between. The clonotype originates from a man aged 30-40 years who received the YFV17D yellow fever vaccine. The material was PBMCs, obtained on the day of the yellow fever booster vaccination. V is TRBV6-5 and J is TRBJ2-1, with TRBD1 as a possible D gene (5 bases). CDR3: CASSYSKDTSYNEQFF. CDR3 in DNA: TGTGCCAGCAGTTACTCGAAGGACACTTCCTACAATGAGCAGTTCTTC.